This TCR beta chain came from a study of technical replicates of blood from several donors. CDR1 is MDHEN, CDR2 SYDVKM, per germline. CDR3 length: 16 amino acids. The ends were cut back, 5 bases at V and 1 base at J, with 15 bases in the middle. The method was immunoSEQ multiplex PCR; TCRdb's version includes in-frame clones alone and lacks a portion of them. The table lists 60,000 to 90,000 clones, around 97% of them singletons, with around 0.3% in the top ten. The chain uses TRBV28 and TRBJ2-1; D perhaps matches TRBD2 (6 bases). This receptor was obtained from a human donor in good health. Sequencing used T cells isolated from PBMCs. CDR3 in DNA: TGTGCCAGCAGTCCAGTATTGGAGGGTTCCTACAATGAGCAGTTCTTC. Translating it yields CASSPVLEGSYNEQFF.